Listed here is a single T cell receptor beta chain. The antigen it binds to is not known. Base qualities were left out, and no much larger clone turns up one base away. These data are taken from a study of shared clonotypes between healthy human individuals (dated by TCRdb to 2020 to 2022). Study-wide context: The cohort comprised two women and a few men aged 18 to 49 years. For each donor, three plates each were used for CD4 naive and CD4 memory, two plates were used for CD8 naive, and one plate was used for CD8 memory. Blood TCR repertoires of a handful of healthy adults were deeply sequenced to estimate repertoire size and the extent of clonotype sharing between individuals. Libraries were prepared and TCR repertoires were sequenced by different laboratories using diverse techniques, in order to increase sequencing depth and limit assay-specific biases. Each donor's leukapheresis produced roughly between roughly 0.94 and 9.5 billion PBMCs. Study-wide conclusions, independent of this receptor: Rarefaction of sorted-subset datasets indicated incomplete sequencing despite the large sequencing depth. Higher generation probabilities were observed for clonotypes shared by all four sorted-subset donors than for non-shared clonotypes. Naive subsets generally had larger estimated clonotype richness than memory subsets. Sampling was limited to blood, and TCR repertoires in tissue likely differ from TCR repertoires in blood. The small number of donors limited the genetic and exposure-history diversity represented. Sharing across a few donors was observed for around 5% of naive CD4, over 3% of naive CD8, 2% to 2.5% of memory CD4, and around 0.44% of memory CD8 clonotypes. Pairwise subsampling indicated that sequencing depth was expected to affect the degree of clonotype sharing among donors.

Via the germline V gene (reference sequence), CDR1 is GTSNPN and CDR2 SVGIG. Its CDR3 holds 15 amino acids, cysteine through phenylalanine. Only the CDR3 region is kept as DNA, spanning 45 bases read in frame from base 1. V has 1 base trimmed and J has 4 bases trimmed; junction bases matching no gene number 5. Healthy HIV-negative adults with no recently reported acute infections or vaccinations were included as donors. Every donor was a Caucasian adult residing in Nashville, Tennessee, USA. CD4+ T cells were enriched by magnetic negative selection; naive cells were then positively selected on CD45RA, and the negative fraction formed the memory subset. Blood was obtained by leukapheresis, after which PBMCs were separated by Ficoll-Histopaque density gradient centrifugation and cryopreserved in liquid nitrogen vapor phase. Purity and quantity of every magnetically sorted T cell population were checked by analytical flow cytometry. Each sorted fraction had its genomic DNA isolated and then quantified by UV absorbance on a Nanodrop 2000c.

Using the deep immunoSEQ assay, multiplex PCR amplified TCR CDR3 regions from genomic DNA. Extracted genomic DNA from each cell subset was distributed evenly across all wells of several immunoSEQ 96-well plates, and each plate was treated as a replicate. For sorted subsets, approximately 190 ng genomic DNA, equal to tens of thousands of T cell genomes, was loaded into each replicate PCR. Purified libraries were measured with a Qubit 3.0 fluorometer, size-checked on a Bioanalyzer 2100, and measured again with the KAPA Library Quantification kit. Every immunoSEQ 96-well plate was sequenced on a dedicated single-read 150-cycle Illumina NextSeq 550 flow cell. Per the authors' processing: The immunoSEQ output contained only junctional sequences without quality scores, so filtering could not match that applied to full-length reads. Sequences were annotated with PyIR, a Python wrapper for IgBLAST v1.9, and V/J genes and CDR3 were assigned using IMGT germline references. Reads were removed for weak V/J assignments (E-value above 1e-6), missing CDR3, stop codons, out-of-frame junctions, or ambiguous translated residues. A V3J clonotype was defined by an identical inferred V gene, J gene, and CDR3 amino acid sequence. To compute the percentage overlap between repertoires, the number of shared unique clonotypes was divided by the size of the smaller repertoire. RTK rarefaction, the Chao1 estimator, and Recon v2.1 estimates of unobserved clonotypes were used to assess repertoire richness. OLGA was used to compute generation probabilities for all TCRbeta clonotypes that the gDNA method yielded from a few donors. TCRdb retrieved this table from immuneACCESS and kept in-frame rearrangements only. Not all clones are present; in checked studies, unresolved V genes account for under half, and no reason is known for the remainder. The DNA gave D and trimming, while V, J and clone size come from that table. In all, the sample holds millions of clones, and more than 80% of those were seen once. Around 0.14% of the sample comes from the top ten.

The origin of this receptor is a man between 18 and 35 years old in good health. The rearrangement combines TRBV30 with TRBJ2-3, and TRBD1 matches 10 of the central bases. What was sequenced was naive CD4+ T cells sorted from blood. The label giving this sample's cell subset or site can be read as: CD45RA+ positively selected. The DNA reads as follows: TGTGCCTGGAGTGGGGACAGGGGTGGACCAGATACGCAGTATTTT. The translation is CAWSGDRGGPDTQYF.